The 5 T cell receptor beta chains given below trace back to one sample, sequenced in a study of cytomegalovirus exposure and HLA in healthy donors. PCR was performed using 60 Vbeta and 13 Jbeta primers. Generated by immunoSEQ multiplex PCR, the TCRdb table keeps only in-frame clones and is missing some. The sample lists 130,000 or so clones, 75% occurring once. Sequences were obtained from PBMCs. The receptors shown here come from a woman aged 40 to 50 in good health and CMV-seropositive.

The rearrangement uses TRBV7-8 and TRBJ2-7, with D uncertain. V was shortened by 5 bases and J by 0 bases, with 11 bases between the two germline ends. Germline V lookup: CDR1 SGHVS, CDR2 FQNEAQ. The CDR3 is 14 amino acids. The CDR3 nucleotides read TGTGCCAGCAGCCAGACGGCTAGCTCCTACGAGCAGTACTTC. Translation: CASSQTASSYEQYF. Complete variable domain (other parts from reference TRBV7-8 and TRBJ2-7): GAGVSQSPRYKVAKRGQDVALRCDPISGHVSLFWYQQALGQGPEFLTYFQNEAQLDKSGLPSDRFFAERPEGSVSTLKIQRTQQEDSAVYLCASSQTASSYEQYFGPGTRLTVT.

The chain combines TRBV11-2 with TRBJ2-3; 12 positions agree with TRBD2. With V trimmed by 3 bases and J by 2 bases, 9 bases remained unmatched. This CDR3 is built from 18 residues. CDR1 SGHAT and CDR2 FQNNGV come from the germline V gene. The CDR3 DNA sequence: TGTGCCAGCAGCTTTCCCCGGACTAGCGGGGCATCCACAGATACGCAGTATTTT. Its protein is CASSFPRTSGASTDTQYF.

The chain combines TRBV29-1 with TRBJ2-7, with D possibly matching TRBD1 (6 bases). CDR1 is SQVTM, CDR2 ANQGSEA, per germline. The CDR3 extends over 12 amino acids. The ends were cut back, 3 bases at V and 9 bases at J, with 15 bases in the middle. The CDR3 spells CSVEDRRSGQYF. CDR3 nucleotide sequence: TGCAGCGTTGAGGACAGACGCTCTGGGCAGTACTTC.

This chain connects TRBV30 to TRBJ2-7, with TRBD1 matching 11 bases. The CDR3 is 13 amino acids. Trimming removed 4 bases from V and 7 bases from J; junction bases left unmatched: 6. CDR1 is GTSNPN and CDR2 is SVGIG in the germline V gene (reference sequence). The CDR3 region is CAWTGQGALEQYF. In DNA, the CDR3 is TGTGCCTGGACCGGACAGGGGGCGTTAGAGCAGTACTTC.

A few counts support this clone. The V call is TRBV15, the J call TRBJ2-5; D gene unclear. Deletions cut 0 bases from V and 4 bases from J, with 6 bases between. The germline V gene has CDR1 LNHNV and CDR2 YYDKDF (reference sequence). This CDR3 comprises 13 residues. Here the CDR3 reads CATSRDNRETQYF. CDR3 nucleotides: TGTGCCACCAGCAGAGATAACAGAGAGACCCAGTACTTC.